What follows is one T cell receptor (beta chain) and its context. The sample originates from a study of blood T cell repertoires in COVID-19. About the research overall: Acute and convalescent COVID-19 samples came from the United States, Italy and Spain. PBMCs, B-cell-depleted T cells, or T cells provided the cDNA or gDNA that made up the material.

Authors' processing steps: It was from reference gene primer amplification that nucleated cell counts were estimated. The method was immunoSEQ multiplex PCR; TCRdb's version includes in-frame clones alone and lacks a portion of them. The V and J calls and clone size were taken over from that table, and D and trimming were inferred from the DNA. Of roughly 75,000 clones in the sample, more than 65% were seen once. CDR1 is KGHSH and CDR2 is LQKENI in the germline V gene. The ends were cut back, 3 bases at V and 0 bases at J, with 15 bases in the middle. The CDR3 is 17 amino acids. The receptor was derived from a woman between 65 and 79 years old with acute or convalescent COVID-19. The chain couples TRBV18 to TRBJ1-5; D perhaps matches TRBD1 (6 bases). Sequenced material: peripheral blood. DNA for the CDR3: TGTGCCAGCTCACCCACACAGGGCCTTTATAGCAATCAGCCCCAGCATTTT. It specifies CASSPTQGLYSNQPQHF.